The 5 T cell receptor beta chains given below trace back to one sample, sequenced in a study of blood T cell repertoires in COVID-19. Some clones are missing from TCRdb's copy, which holds only in-frame ones; the method was immunoSEQ multiplex PCR. The sample carries 180,000 or so clones, less than 85% recorded once. The sequenced material came from peripheral blood. The receptors come from a man aged 45-65 years who had recovered from COVID-19.

This chain links TRBV27 with TRBJ2-2; TRBD1 matches 10 bases. CDR3 size: 16 residues. Trimming removed 5 bases from V and 0 bases from J; junction bases left unmatched: 3. In germline, CDR1 is MNHEY, CDR2 SMNVEV (reference sequence). CDR3 sequence (DNA): TGTGCCAGCAGTCGACAGGGGGCAACGAACACCGGGGAGCTGTTTTTT. This translates into CASSRQGATNTGELFF.

V is TRBV3-1 (or the pseudogene TRBV3-2) and J is TRBJ2-1; 11 bases agree with TRBD2. The CDR3 has 14 residues. Germline CDR1 LGHDT, CDR2 YNNKEL (reference sequence). V lost 3 bases and J lost 6; bases outside the gene matches: 1. CDR3 in DNA: TGTGCCAGCAGCCATAGCGGGAGGGCCAATGAGCAGTTCTTC. It encodes CASSHSGRANEQFF.

This chain uses TRBV28 with TRBJ2-3; D not resolved. The CDR3 spans 14 residues. V was trimmed by 5 bases and J by 4 bases, leaving 13 bases between them. Germline V gene sequence: CDR1 MDHEN, CDR2 SYDVKM. CDR3 sequence: CASSPILGADTQYF. The CDR3 DNA is TGTGCCAGCAGTCCGATCCTTGGAGCAGATACGCAGTATTTT.

The chain couples TRBV9 to TRBJ2-5; the D is unclear. The CDR3 extends over 12 amino acids. CDR1 and CDR2 (germline): SGDLS, YYNGEE. V lost 1 base, J lost 4 bases, and 5 bases lay in between. CDR3 DNA: TGTGCCAGCAGCGTATTCGGAGAGACCCAGTACTTC. Its translation: CASSVFGETQYF.

This sequence joins TRBV19 and TRBJ1-2; TRBD1 matches at 7 bases. The CDR3 loop spans 16 amino acids. Germline V CDR1 and CDR2: LNHDA, SQIVND (reference sequence). Losses at the gene ends were 2 bases for V and 1 base for J; bases not matched to a gene: 7. The CDR3 region has the DNA TGTGCCAGTAGTATAACAGGGGCCCTCTTTAACTATGGCTACACCTTC. Residues: CASSITGALFNYGYTF.